Shown below are 2 T cell receptor beta chains from a single sample sequenced in a study of preoperative IRX-2 immunotherapy in early breast cancer (dated by TCRdb to between 2018 and 2021). The treatment or condition label, as the study defines it: preoperative locoregional IRX-2 cytokine immunotherapy. Libraries were made using the immunoSEQ multiplex PCR assay. What TCRdb holds here is the immuneACCESS table cut down to in-frame rearrangements. Part of the clones is not present; checked against another copy, under half of the missing clones reflect an unresolved V gene, and the others are unexplained. The sample table contains approximately 44,000 clones; only one count was recorded for roughly 95% of them. The top ten hold roughly 1.6% of the sample. The input for sequencing was tumor tissue, taken after IRX-2 immunotherapy. The receptors stem from a human donor with breast cancer.

This clone was observed a single time. This chain joins TRBV5-5 and TRBJ1-1; D unresolved. V gave up 5 bases and J gave up 5 bases, with 16 bases separating them. There are 14 residues in the CDR3. Germline V gene data show CDR1 as SGHKS and CDR2 as YYEKEE (reference sequence). The CDR3 sequence is CASREEWPGTEAFF. As DNA, the CDR3 is TGTGCCAGCAGGGAGGAATGGCCGGGAACTGAAGCTTTCTTT.

The CDR3 region has the DNA TGCGCCAGCATTGGGGTGAGACAGGGAGGAGAGACCCAGTACTTC. This sequence encodes CASIGVRQGGETQYF. This rearrangement joins TRBV5-1 to TRBJ2-5; tentative D call: TRBD1 (7 bases). CDR1 is SGHRS, CDR2 YFSETQ, per germline. The CDR3 runs to 15 residues. V was shortened by 6 bases and J by 4 bases, with 19 bases between the two germline ends.